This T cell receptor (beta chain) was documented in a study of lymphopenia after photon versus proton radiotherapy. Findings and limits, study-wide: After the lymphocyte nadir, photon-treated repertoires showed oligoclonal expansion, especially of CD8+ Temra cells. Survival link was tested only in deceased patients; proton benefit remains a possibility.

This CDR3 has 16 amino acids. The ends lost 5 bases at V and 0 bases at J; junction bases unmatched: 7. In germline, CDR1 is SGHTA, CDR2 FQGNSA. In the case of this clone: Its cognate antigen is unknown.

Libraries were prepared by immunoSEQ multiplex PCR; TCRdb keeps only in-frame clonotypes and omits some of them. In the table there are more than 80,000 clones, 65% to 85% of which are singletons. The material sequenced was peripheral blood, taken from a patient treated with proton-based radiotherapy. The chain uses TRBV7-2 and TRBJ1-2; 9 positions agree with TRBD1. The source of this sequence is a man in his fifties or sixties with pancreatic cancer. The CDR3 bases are TGTGCCAGCAGCAAGGGACAGGGCCTTTCTAACTATGGCTACACCTTC. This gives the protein CASSKGQGLSNYGYTF.